The sequence of this T cell receptor beta chain was determined in a study of CD8+CD57+ T cells in acquired aplastic anemia. The template for TCR beta VDJ and CDR3 sequence profiling was genomic DNA. TCRdb re-derived calls from the reads in MiXCR, one entry per CDR3 protein. In the table there are just over 450,000 distinct CDR3 sequences, roughly 34% of which are singletons. J lost 4 bases, V lost 4 bases, and 9 bases had no gene match. The CDR3 length is 15 residues. Germline CDR1 and CDR2: DFQATT and SNEGSKA (reference sequence). Previously, flow cytometry had revealed CD8+CD57+ cell expansion in the patients chosen for sequencing.

This rearrangement joins TRBV20-1 to TRBJ2-3, with TRBD2 identical over 9 bases. The sequenced sample consisted of sorted CD4+, CD8+, or CD8+CD57+ T cells (not recorded which) from PBMCs. The clonotype was recovered from a human donor with aplastic anemia. The CDR3 region has the DNA TGCAGTGCTATGACCCGCGGGGGGGTGGCAGATACGCAGTATTTT. Translated: CSAMTRGGVADTQYF.